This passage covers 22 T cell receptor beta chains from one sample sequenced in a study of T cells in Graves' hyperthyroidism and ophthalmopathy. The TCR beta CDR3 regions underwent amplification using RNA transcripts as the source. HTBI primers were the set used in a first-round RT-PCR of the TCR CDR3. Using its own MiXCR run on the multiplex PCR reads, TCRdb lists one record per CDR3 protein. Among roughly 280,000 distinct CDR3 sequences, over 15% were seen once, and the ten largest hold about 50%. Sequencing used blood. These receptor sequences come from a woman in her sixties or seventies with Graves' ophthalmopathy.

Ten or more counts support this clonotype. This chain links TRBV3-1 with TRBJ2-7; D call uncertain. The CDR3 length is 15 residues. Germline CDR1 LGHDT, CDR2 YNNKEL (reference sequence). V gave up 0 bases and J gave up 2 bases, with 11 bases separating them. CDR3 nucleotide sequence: TGTGCCAGCAGCCAAGAGTCGGGCTTTACCTACGAGCAGTACTTC. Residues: CASSQESGFTYEQYF.

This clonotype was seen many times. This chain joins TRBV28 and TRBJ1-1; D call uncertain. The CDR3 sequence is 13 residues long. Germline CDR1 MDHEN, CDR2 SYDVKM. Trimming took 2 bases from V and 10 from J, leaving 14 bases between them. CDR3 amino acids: CASSLRGGRVAFF. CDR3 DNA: TGTGCCAGCAGTTTAAGAGGTGGGCGCGTAGCTTTCTTT.

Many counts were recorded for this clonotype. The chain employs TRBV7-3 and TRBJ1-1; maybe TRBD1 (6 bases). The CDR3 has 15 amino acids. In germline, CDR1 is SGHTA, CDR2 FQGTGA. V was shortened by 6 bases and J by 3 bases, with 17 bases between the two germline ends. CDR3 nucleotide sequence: TGTGCCAGCAGTCCTGAACAGGGTGAGGACACTGAAGCTTTCTTT. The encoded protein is CASSPEQGEDTEAFF. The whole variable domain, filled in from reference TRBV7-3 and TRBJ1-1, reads GAGVSQTPSNKVTEKGKYVELRCDPISGHTALYWYRQSLGQGPEFLIYFQGTGAADDSGLPNDRFFAVRPEGSVSTLKIQRTERGDSAVYLCASSPEQGEDTEAFFGQGTRLTVV.

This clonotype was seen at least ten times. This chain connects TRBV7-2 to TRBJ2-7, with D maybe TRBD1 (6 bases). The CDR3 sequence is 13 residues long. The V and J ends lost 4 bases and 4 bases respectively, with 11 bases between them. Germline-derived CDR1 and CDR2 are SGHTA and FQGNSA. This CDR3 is CASSSDSGYEQYF. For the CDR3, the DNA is TGTGCCAGCAGCTCGGACAGCGGATACGAGCAGTACTTC. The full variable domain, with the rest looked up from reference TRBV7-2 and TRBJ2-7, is GAGVSQSPSNKVTEKGKDVELRCDPISGHTALYWYRQSLGQGLEFLIYFQGNSAPDKSGLPSDRFSAERTGGSVSTLTIQRTQQEDSAVYLCASSSDSGYEQYFGPGTRLTVT.

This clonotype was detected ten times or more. This chain's CDR3 is CASSPPAVTGELFF. As DNA, the CDR3 is TGTGCCAGCAGCCCACCTGCTGTAACCGGGGAGCTGTTTTTT. The chain carries TRBV3-1 and TRBJ2-2; no clear D gene. Germline V gene sequence: CDR1 LGHDT, CDR2 YNNKEL (reference sequence). The CDR3 length is 14 residues. The V and J ends lost 4 bases and 5 bases respectively, with 11 bases between them.

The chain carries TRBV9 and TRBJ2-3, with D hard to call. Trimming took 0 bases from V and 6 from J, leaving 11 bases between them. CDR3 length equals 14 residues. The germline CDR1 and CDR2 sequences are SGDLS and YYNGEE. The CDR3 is CASSVVSQRDTQYF. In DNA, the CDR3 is TGTGCCAGCAGCGTAGTTTCGCAGAGGGATACGCAGTATTTT.

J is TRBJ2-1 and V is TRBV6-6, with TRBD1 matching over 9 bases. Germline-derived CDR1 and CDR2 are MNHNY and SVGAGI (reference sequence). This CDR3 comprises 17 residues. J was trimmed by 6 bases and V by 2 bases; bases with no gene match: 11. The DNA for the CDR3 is TGTGCCAGCAGTTACCCAACCGGGACAGGGCGGGGCAATGAGCAGTTCTTC. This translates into CASSYPTGTGRGNEQFF.

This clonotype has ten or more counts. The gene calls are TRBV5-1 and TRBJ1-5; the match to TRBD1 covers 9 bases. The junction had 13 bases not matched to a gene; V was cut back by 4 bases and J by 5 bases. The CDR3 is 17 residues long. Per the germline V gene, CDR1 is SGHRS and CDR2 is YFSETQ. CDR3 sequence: CASSPGTGSRGDQPQHF. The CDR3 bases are TGCGCCAGCAGCCCCGGGACAGGGTCCCGGGGTGATCAGCCCCAGCATTTT.

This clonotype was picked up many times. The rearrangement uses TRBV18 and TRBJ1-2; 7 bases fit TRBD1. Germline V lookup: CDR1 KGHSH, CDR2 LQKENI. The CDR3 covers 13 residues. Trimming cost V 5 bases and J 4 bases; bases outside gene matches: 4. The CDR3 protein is CASSAGDSYGYTF. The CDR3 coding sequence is TGTGCCAGCTCAGCAGGGGACAGCTATGGCTACACCTTC.

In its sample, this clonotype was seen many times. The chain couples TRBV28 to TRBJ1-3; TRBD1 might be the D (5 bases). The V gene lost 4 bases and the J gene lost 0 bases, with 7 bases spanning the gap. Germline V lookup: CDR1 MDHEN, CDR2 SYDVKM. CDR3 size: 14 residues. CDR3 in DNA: TGTGCCAGCAGTTGGGACGGCTCTGGAAACACCATATATTTT. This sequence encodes CASSWDGSGNTIYF.

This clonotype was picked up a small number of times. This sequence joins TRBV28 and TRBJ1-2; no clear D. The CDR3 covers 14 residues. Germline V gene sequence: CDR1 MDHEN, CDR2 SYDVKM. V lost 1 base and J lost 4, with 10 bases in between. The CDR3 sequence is CASSLFTGIYGYTF. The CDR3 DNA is TGTGCCAGCAGTTTATTCACGGGTATCTATGGCTACACCTTC.

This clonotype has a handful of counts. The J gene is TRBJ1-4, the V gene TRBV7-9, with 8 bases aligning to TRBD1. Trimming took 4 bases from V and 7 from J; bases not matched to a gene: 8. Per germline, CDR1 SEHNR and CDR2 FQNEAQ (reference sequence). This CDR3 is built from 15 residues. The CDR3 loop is CASSSDREGGEKLFF. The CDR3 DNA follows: TGTGCCAGCAGCTCGGACAGGGAGGGTGGTGAAAAACTGTTTTTT.

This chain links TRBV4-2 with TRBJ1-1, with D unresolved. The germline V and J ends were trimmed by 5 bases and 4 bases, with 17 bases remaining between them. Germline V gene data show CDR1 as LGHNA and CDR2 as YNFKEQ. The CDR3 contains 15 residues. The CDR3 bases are TGTGCCAGCAGCGATCTCTCCACCATGAGCACTGAAGCTTTCTTT. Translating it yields CASSDLSTMSTEAFF.

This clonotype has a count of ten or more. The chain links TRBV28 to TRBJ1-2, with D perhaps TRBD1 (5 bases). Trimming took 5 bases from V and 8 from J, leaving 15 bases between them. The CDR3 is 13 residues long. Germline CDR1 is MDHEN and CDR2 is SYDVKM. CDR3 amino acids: CASSLYIGVGYTF. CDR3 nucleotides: TGTGCCAGCAGTCTTTATATAGGGGTCGGCTACACCTTC.

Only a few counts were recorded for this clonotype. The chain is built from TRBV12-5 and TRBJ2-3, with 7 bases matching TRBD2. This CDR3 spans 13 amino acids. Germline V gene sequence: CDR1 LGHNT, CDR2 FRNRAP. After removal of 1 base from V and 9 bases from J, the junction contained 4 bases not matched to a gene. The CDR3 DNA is TGTGCTAGTGGTTTGGAACCCGGGGGGACGCAGTATTTT. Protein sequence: CASGLEPGGTQYF. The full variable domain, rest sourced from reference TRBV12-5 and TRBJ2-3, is DARVTQTPRHKVTEMGQEVTMRCQPILGHNTVFWYRQTMMQGLELLAYFRNRAPLDDSGMPKDRFSAEMPDATLATLKIQPSEPRDSAVYFCASGLEPGGTQYFGPGTRLTVL.

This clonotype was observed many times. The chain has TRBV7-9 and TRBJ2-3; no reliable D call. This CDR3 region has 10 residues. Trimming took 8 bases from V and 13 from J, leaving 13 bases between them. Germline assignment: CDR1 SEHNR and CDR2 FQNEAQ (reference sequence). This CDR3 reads CASGDTLEYF. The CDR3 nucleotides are TGTGCCAGCGGAGATACCCTGGAGTATTTT.

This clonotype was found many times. The CDR3 nucleotides read TGTGCCAGCAGCGTAGGAGACAGATCTAACTATGGCTACACCTTC. Translation: CASSVGDRSNYGYTF. The chain joins TRBV9 to TRBJ1-2; TRBD1 is a possible D gene (5 bases). The CDR3 length is 15 residues. The V end lost 0 bases, the J end lost 0 bases, and 9 bases lay between the germline ends. Germline-derived CDR1 and CDR2 are SGDLS and YYNGEE.

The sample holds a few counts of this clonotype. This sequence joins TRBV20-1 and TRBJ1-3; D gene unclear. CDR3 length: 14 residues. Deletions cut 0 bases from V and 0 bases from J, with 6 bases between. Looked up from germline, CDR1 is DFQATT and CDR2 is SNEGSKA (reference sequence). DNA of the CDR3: TGCAGTGCTAGAGAGTTGCACTCTGGAAACACCATATATTTT. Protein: CSARELHSGNTIYF.

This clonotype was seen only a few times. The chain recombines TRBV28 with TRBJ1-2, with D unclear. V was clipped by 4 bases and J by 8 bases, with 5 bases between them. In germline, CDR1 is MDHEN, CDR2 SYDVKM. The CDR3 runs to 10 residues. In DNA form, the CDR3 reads TGTGCCAGCAGTTCGCGGGGCTACACCTTC. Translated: CASSSRGYTF.

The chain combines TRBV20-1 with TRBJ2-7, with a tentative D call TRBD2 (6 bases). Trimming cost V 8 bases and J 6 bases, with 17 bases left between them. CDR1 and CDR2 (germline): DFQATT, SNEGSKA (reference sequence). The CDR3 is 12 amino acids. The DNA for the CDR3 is TGCAGTCGGCGGGGCAAGGTCGCCGAGCAGTACTTC. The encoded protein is CSRRGKVAEQYF.

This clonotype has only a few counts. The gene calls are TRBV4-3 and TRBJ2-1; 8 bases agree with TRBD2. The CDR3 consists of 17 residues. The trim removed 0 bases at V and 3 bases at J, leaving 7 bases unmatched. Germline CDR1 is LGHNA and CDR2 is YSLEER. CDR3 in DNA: TGCGCCAGCAGCCAAGATTGGGGCGCGGGAGGCTACAATGAGCAGTTCTTC. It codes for CASSQDWGAGGYNEQFF.

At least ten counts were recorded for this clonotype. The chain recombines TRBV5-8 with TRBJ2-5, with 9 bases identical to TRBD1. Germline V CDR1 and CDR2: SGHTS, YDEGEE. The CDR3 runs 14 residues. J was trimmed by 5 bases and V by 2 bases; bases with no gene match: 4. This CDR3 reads CASSFDRGEETQYF. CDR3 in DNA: TGTGCCAGCAGCTTCGACAGGGGGGAGGAGACCCAGTACTTC.